This T cell receptor beta chain appears in the sequencing data of a study of preoperative IRX-2 immunotherapy in early breast cancer. Treatment denoted: preoperative locoregional IRX-2 cytokine immunotherapy. This phase Ib study tested locoregional IRX-2 cytokine immunotherapy given before surgery. The repertoire was sequenced with immunoSEQ multiplex PCR; TCRdb's copy has only in-frame clones and lacks some. Of 25,000 or so clones in the sample, roughly nine tenths were seen once. This clonotype was obtained from a human donor with breast cancer. Source: tumor tissue, taken after IRX-2 immunotherapy.

In nucleotides, the CDR3 is TGTGCCAGCTCACCTTCCTCGACTAGGGGCTACGAGCAGTACTTC. It codes for CASSPSSTRGYEQYF. The chain is built from TRBV18 and TRBJ2-7; maybe TRBD2 (6 bases). Trimming pared 3 bases from V and 3 bases from J, leaving 15 bases between. This CDR3 has 15 residues. Germline V gene sequence: CDR1 KGHSH, CDR2 LQKENI.